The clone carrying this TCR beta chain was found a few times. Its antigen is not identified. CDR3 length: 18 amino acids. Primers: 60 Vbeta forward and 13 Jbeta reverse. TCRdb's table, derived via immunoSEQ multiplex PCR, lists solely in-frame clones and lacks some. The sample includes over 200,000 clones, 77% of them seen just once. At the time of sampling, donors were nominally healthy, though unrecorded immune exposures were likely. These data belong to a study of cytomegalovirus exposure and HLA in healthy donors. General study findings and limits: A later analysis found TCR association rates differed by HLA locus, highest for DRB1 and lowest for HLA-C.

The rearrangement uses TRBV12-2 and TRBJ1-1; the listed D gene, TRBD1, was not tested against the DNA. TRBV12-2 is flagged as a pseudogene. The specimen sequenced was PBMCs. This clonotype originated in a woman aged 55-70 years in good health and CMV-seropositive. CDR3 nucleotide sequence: TGTGCAAGTCGCTTCCGTAACTTGACAGGGGAGGGGAACACTGAAGCTTTCTTT. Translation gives CASRFRNLTGEGNTEAFF.